This T cell receptor (beta chain) was recovered during a study of blood T cell repertoires in COVID-19. As for the study in general: Whether acute or convalescent, the COVID-19 samples came from the United States, Italy and Spain. Sources were T cells, B-cell-depleted T cells, or PBMCs; the material itself was cDNA or gDNA.

Germline loops: CDR1 LNHDA, CDR2 SQIVND (reference sequence). This CDR3 contains 13 residues. The V end lost 5 bases, the J end lost 5 bases, and 13 bases lay between the germline ends. Here immunoSEQ multiplex PCR was the method, and the copy in TCRdb shows in-frame clones only, minus some. Found here are about 120,000 clones, approximately 90% of them singletons; the top ten hold 28%. This clonotype originated in a man in his 70s with active or convalescent COVID-19. Sequenced material: peripheral blood. The rearrangement links TRBV19 to TRBJ2-7; no definite D call. CDR3 protein: CASSPTGAHEQYF. The CDR3 DNA reads as TGTGCCAGTAGTCCTACCGGAGCCCACGAGCAGTACTTC.